This T cell receptor (beta chain) emerged from a study of blood T cells in healthy people across ages. Notes on the study in general: The percentage of naive T cells correlated strongly with TCR beta diversity. Since the PBMCs were unsorted, naive and antigen-experienced cells could not be conclusively compared.

This clonotype was seen a few times. No antigen is known for it. Per the germline V gene, CDR1 is DFQATT and CDR2 is SNEGSKA (reference sequence). CDR3 length: 15 amino acids. Losses at the gene ends were 1 base for V and 0 bases for J; bases not matched to a gene: 4. A second about 6 to 11 cycle PCR used barcoded and J-beta primers. Each sample provided no less than 2.5 million CDR3-containing paired-end reads. One entry per CDR3 protein results from TCRdb running MiXCR on the 5' RACE reads. The table includes under 2 million distinct CDR3 sequences, about 31% detected once. Sequenced: blood. The V gene is TRBV20-1, the J gene TRBJ2-7; 9 nucleotides agree with TRBD1. The receptor was isolated from a woman in her thirties in good health. This chain's CDR3 is CSARGRDRVSYEQYF. The CDR3, as DNA: TGCAGTGCTAGAGGCCGGGACAGGGTCTCCTACGAGCAGTACTTC.